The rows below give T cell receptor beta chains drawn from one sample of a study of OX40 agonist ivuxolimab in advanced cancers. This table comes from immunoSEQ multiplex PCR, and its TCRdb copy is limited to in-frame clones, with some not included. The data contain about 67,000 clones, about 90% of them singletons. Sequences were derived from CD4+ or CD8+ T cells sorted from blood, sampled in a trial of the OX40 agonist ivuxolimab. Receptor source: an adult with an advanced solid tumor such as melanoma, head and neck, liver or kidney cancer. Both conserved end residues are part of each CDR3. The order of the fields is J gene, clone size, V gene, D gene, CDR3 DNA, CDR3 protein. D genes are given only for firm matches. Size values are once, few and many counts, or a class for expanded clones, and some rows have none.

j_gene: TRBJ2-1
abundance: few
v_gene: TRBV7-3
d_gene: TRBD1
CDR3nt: TGTGCCAGCAGCCCGAGGACAGGGGACTACAATGAGCAGTTCTTC
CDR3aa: CASSPRTGDYNEQFF

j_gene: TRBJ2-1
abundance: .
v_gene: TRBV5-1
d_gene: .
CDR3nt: TGCGCCAGCAGCCCAGGGACCGGAAGCTCCTACAATGAGCAGTTCTTC
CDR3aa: CASSPGTGSSYNEQFF

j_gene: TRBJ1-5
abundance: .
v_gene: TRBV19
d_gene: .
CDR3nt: TGTGCCAGTAGCCGCTACGAGGATGGCAATCAGCCCCAGCATTTT
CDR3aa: CASSRYEDGNQPQHF

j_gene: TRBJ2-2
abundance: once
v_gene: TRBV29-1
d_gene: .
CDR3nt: TGCAGCGTGTCCGGCAGGGTCTCCGGGGAGCTGTTTTTT
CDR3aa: CSVSGRVSGELFF

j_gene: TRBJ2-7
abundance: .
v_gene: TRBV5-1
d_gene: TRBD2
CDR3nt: TGCGCCAGCAGCCCCATGGGACTAGCAGGCTACGAGCAGTACTTC
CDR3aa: CASSPMGLAGYEQYF

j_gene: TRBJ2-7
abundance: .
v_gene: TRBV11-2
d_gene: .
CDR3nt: TGTGCCAGCAGCTTATCTGACAGTGGCTCCTACGAGCAGTACTTC
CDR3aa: CASSLSDSGSYEQYF

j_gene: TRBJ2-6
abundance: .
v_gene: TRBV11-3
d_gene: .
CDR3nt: TGTGCCAGCAGCTTAGCCCCCCAGAACTCTGGGGCCAACGTCCTGACTTTC
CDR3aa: CASSLAPQNSGANVLTF

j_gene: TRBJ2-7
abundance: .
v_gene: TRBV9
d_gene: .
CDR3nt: TGTGCCAGCAGCGTAGATCCAGGGGCCGAGGACGAGCAGTACTTC
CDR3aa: CASSVDPGAEDEQYF

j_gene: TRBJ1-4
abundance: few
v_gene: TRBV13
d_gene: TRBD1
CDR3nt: TGTGCCAGCAGCTTAGACAGGGGATTCACTGAAAAACTGTTTTTT
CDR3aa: CASSLDRGFTEKLFF

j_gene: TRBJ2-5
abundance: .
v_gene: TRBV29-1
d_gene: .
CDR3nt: TGCAGCGTCCCACCGACAGGGAGGAGTGGGGAGACCCAGTACTTC
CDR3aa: CSVPPTGRSGETQYF

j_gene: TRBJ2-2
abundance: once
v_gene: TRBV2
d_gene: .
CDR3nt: TGTGCCAGCAGTGATTTTGCGACCGGGGAGCTGTTTTTT
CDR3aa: CASSDFATGELFF

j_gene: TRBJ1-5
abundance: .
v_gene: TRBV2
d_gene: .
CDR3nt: TGTGCCAGCACCCTCGGGGGGGGTGGGGCTCAGCCCCAGCATTTT
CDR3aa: CASTLGGGGAQPQHF

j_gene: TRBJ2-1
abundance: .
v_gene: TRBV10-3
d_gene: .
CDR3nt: TGTGCCATCAGTGAGTCGTTGGCTGAGCAGTTCTTC
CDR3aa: CAISESLAEQFF

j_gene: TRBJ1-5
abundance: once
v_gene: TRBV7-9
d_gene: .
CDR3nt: TGTGCCAGCAGCTTAGAGAGCAATCAGCCCCAGCATTTT
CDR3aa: CASSLESNQPQHF

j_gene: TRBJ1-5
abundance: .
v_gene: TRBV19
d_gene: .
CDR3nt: TGTGCCACCCGGGGACCGGTACTAAATAGCAATCAGCCCCAGCATTTT
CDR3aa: CATRGPVLNSNQPQHF

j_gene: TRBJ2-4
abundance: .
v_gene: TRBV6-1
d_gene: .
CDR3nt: TGTGCCAGCAGTGAAGCGCTTCGACAGTTAGCCAAAAACATTCAGTACTTC
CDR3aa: CASSEALRQLAKNIQYF

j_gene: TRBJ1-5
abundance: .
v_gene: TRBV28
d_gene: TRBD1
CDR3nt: TGTGCCAGCAGTTTAGCAGGGGGACAGCCCCAGCATTTT
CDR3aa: CASSLAGGQPQHF

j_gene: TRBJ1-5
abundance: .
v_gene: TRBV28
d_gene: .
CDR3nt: TGTGCCAGCAGTCGACTGGGCAATCAGCCCCAGCATTTT
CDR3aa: CASSRLGNQPQHF

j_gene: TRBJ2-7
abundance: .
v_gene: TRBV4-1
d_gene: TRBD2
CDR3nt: TGCGCCAGCAGCCAAGAGTCCCTAGCGGGAGGGAATTCCTACGAGCAGTACTTC
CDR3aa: CASSQESLAGGNSYEQYF

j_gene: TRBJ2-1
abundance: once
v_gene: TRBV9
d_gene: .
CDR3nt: TGTGCCAGCAGCCCCCAGGGTTTGGCCAATGAGCAGTTCTTC
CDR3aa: CASSPQGLANEQFF

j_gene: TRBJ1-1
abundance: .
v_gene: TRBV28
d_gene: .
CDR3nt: TGTGCCAGCAGTTTATGGGGAGCCATGAACACTGAAGCTTTCTTT
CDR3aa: CASSLWGAMNTEAFF

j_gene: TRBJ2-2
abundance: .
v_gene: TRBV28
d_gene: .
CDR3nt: TGTGCCAGCAGAGGACGGCCTCCGAACACCGGGGAGCTGTTTTTT
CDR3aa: CASRGRPPNTGELFF

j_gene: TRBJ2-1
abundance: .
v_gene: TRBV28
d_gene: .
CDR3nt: TGTGCCAGCAGTTTAGTAGGTTCCAATGAGCAGTTCTTC
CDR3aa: CASSLVGSNEQFF

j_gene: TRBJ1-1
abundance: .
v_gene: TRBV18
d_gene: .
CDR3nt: TGTGCCAGCTCACCTATGAGTAGGGGGGTCTCTGAAGCTTTCTTT
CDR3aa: CASSPMSRGVSEAFF

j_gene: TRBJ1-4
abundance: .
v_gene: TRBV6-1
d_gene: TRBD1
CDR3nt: TGTGCCAGCAGTGAATCCGGGACAGTAATCGAAAAACTGTTTTTT
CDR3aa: CASSESGTVIEKLFF

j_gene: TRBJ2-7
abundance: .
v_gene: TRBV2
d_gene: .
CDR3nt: TGTGCCAGCAGTGAGGCTCAGACTCTTGGGTCCAACGAGCAGTACTTC
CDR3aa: CASSEAQTLGSNEQYF

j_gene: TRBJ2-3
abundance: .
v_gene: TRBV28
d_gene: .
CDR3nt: TGTGCCAGCAGTACCCACAGAACGCCCGATACGCAGTATTTT
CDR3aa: CASSTHRTPDTQYF

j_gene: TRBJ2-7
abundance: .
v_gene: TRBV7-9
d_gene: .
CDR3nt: TGTGCCAGCAGGGCAACCGGGACACTACTTCGCGAGCAGTACTTC
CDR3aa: CASRATGTLLREQYF

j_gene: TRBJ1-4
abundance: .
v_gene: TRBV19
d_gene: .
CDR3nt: TGTGCCAGTAGTATCAAGGGCGAAACCCATGAAAAACTGTTTTTT
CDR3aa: CASSIKGETHEKLFF

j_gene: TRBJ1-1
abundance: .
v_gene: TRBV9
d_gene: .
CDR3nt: TGTGCCAGCAGCGCATACCCGGGACAAAACACTGAAGCTTTCTTT
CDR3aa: CASSAYPGQNTEAFF

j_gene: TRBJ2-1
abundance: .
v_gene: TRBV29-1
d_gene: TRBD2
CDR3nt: TGCAGCGGAGGGACTAGCCGGGCGATCGACAATGAGCAGTTCTTC
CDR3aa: CSGGTSRAIDNEQFF

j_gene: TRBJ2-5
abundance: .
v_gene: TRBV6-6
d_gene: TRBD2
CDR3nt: TGTGCCAGCATCCGTGCTAGCGGGGGCCAAGAGACCCAGTACTTC
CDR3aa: CASIRASGGQETQYF

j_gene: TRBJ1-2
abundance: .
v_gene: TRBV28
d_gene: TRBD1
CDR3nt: TGTGCCAGCAGTAGACAGGGACGAAGCTATGGCTACACCTTC
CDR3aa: CASSRQGRSYGYTF

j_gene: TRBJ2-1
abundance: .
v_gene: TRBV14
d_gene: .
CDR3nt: TGTGCCAGCAGCCATATCCTGGACTCCTACAATGAGCAGTTCTTC
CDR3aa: CASSHILDSYNEQFF

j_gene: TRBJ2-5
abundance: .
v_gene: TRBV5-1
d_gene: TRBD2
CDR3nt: TGCGCCAGCAGCGTGGGTTTGGCGGGAGGCAATTTGGGGGAGACCCAGTACTTC
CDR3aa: CASSVGLAGGNLGETQYF

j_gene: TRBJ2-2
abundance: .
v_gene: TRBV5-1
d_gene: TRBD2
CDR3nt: TGCGCCAGCAGCTTGGAGCTAGCGGGGACCGGGGAGCTGTTTTTT
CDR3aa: CASSLELAGTGELFF

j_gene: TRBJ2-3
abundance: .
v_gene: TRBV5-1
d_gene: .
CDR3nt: TGCGCCAGCAGCTTGGAAGCGGGCACAGATACGCAGTATTTT
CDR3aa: CASSLEAGTDTQYF

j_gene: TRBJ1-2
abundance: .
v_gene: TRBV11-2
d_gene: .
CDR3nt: TGTGCCAGCAGCTCGATACGGGGGGCGTATGGCTACACCTTC
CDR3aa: CASSSIRGAYGYTF

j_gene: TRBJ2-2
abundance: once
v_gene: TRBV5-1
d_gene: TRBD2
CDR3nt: TGCGCCAGCAGACCGACTAGCGAGAACACCGGGGAGCTGTTTTTT
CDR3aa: CASRPTSENTGELFF

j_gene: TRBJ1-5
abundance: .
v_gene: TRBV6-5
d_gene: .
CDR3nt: TGTGCCAGCAGCCGACACGGTAGCAATCAGCCCCAGCATTTT
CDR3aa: CASSRHGSNQPQHF

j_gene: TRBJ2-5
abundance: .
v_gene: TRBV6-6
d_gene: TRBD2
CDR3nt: TGTGCCAGCAGTTACGCGGGGGGAGAGACCCAGTACTTC
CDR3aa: CASSYAGGETQYF

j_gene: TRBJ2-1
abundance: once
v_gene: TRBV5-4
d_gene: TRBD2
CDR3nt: TGTGCCAGCAGGAAGACTAGCGGGAGAGTTCTCCACAATGAGCAGTTCTTC
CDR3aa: CASRKTSGRVLHNEQFF

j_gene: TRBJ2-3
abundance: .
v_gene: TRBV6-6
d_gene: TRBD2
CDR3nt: TGTGCCAGCAGTTACTCGGGCGGGAGGTGGACAGATACGCAGTATTTT
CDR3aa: CASSYSGGRWTDTQYF

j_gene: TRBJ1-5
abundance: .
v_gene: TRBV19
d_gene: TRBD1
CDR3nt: TGTGCCAGTAGTATACAGGGACAGAATAATCAGCCCCAGCATTTT
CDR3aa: CASSIQGQNNQPQHF

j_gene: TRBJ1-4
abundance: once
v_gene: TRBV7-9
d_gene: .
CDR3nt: TGTGCCAGCAGCCCCAGACGACTAAAACTGTTTTTT
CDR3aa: CASSPRRLKLFF

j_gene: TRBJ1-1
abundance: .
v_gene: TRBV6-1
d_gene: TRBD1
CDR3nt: TGTGCCAGCAGTGAATTGGAGGGGGCGCGCACTGAAGCTTTCTTT
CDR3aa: CASSELEGARTEAFF

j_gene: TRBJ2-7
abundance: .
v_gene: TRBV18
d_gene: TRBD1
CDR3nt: TGTGCCAGCTCACCTTCGCAGGGGGCCTACGAGCAGTACTTC
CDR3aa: CASSPSQGAYEQYF

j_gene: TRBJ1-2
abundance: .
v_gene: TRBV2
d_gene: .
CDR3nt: TGTGCCAGCACCCGAAACCTGGGTGACGGTGGAACATATGGCTACACCTTC
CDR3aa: CASTRNLGDGGTYGYTF

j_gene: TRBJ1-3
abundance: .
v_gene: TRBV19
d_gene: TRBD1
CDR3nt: TGTGCCAGTAGTACAGGGGGCTCTGGAAACACCATATATTTT
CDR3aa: CASSTGGSGNTIYF

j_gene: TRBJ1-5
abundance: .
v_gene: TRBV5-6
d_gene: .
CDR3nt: TGTGCCAGCAGCTACACGGGGAGCCAGCCCCAGCATTTT
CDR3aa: CASSYTGSQPQHF

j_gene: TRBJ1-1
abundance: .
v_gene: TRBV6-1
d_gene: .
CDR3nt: TGTGCCAGCAGTCAACAGGGTGACGGCACTGAAGCTTTCTTT
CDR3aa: CASSQQGDGTEAFF

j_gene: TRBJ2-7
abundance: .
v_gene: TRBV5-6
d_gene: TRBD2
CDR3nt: TGTGCCAGCAGCTTGGCCCGGGAGCGGGGCCACCCCTACGAGCAGTACTTC
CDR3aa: CASSLARERGHPYEQYF

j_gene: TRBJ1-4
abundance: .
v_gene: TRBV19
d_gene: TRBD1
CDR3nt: TGTGCCAGTAGGCCGACAGGGGAGGAAGAAAAACTGTTTTTT
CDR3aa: CASRPTGEEEKLFF

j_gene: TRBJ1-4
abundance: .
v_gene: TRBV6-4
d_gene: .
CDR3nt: TGTGCCAGCAGTGACAGGGAGGGGCGAGCAACTAATGAAAAACTGTTTTTT
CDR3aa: CASSDREGRATNEKLFF

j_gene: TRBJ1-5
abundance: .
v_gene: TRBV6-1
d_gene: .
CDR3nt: TGTGCCAGCAGTGATGAGGGGTACAATCAGCCCCAGCATTTT
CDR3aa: CASSDEGYNQPQHF